Below, 17 T cell receptor beta chains from the same sample are listed, as sequenced in a study of blood T cell repertoires in COVID-19 (dated by TCRdb to 2018 to 2021). The protocol used for the library was the immunoSEQ multiplex PCR assay. TCRdb took over this immuneACCESS table, retaining in-frame rearrangements with V and J assigned. Such tables are incomplete; in checked studies, under half of the missing clones stem from an unresolved V gene, and the remainder is unexplained. The sample table holds some 120,000 clones, of which about 91% were seen once. The ten largest make up 0.88% of the sample. Sequencing input: peripheral blood. Receptor source: a woman aged 50 to 60 with active or convalescent COVID-19.

The CDR3 DNA is TGTGCCAGCAGTCCCGGACAGCTTTTCCTTTACGAGCAGTACTTC. Translated, it gives CASSPGQLFLYEQYF. V usage is TRBV27 and J usage is TRBJ2-7; TRBD1 might be the D (6 bases). The CDR3 totals 15 residues. The V and J ends lost 5 bases and 4 bases respectively, with 18 bases between them. Germline V gene sequence: CDR1 MNHEY, CDR2 SMNVEV (reference sequence).

The J gene is TRBJ2-7, the V gene TRBV4-2; D not resolved. Germline CDR1 and CDR2: LGHNA and YNFKEQ. The CDR3 is 13 residues long. The V end lost 0 bases, the J end lost 2 bases, and 5 bases lay between the germline ends. DNA of the CDR3: TGTGCCAGCAGCCAAGATAGAGCCTACGAGCAGTACTTC. It translates to CASSQDRAYEQYF.

V and J are TRBV28 and TRBJ1-4, with 10 bases that match TRBD1. Germline assignment: CDR1 MDHEN and CDR2 SYDVKM. The trim removed 5 bases at V and 4 bases at J, leaving 4 bases unmatched. The CDR3 extends over 15 amino acids. The chain's CDR3 is CASSLRTGGNEKLFF. CDR3 sequence (DNA): TGTGCCAGCAGTCTTCGGACAGGGGGTAATGAAAAACTGTTTTTT.

In regard to this clone: This sample also contains other DNA sequences that code for the same CDR3. This chain uses TRBV18 with TRBJ1-5; weak D call: TRBD1 (5 bases). Trimming took 2 bases from V and 7 from J, leaving 9 bases between them. Germline V gene data show CDR1 as KGHSH and CDR2 as LQKENI. The CDR3 sequence is 13 residues long. The CDR3 spells CASSPRRDQPQHF. CDR3 coding DNA: TGTGCCAGCTCACCAAGGCGGGACCAGCCCCAGCATTTT.

The chain combines TRBV7-3 with TRBJ2-1; 10 positions match TRBD1. CDR1 is SGHTA and CDR2 is FQGTGA in the germline V gene. The CDR3 covers 12 residues. With 4 bases clipped from V and 12 bases from J, the junction kept 3 bases outside the gene matches. This CDR3 reads CASSWDRGTQFF. The CDR3, as DNA: TGTGCCAGCAGCTGGGACAGGGGTACGCAGTTCTTC.

V is TRBV3-1 (or the pseudogene TRBV3-2) and J is TRBJ2-7; 7 bases match TRBD1. Germline trimming cut 7 bases from V and 5 bases from J; bases unmatched to any gene: 8. CDR3 size: 13 residues. Germline V gives CDR1 LGHDT, CDR2 YNNKEL (reference sequence). The CDR3 protein is CASTRTGYDEQYF. For the CDR3, the DNA is TGTGCCAGCACCAGGACAGGATACGACGAGCAGTACTTC.

This chain connects TRBV4-2 to TRBJ2-7; 11 nucleotides match TRBD2. CDR1 is LGHNA, CDR2 YNFKEQ, per germline. After removal of 3 bases from V and 2 bases from J, the junction contained 3 bases not matched to a gene. The CDR3 runs 15 residues. CDR3 amino acids: CASSQTSGATYEQYF. In nucleotides, the CDR3 is TGTGCCAGCAGCCAGACTAGCGGGGCAACCTACGAGCAGTACTTC.

The rearrangement uses TRBV7-8 and TRBJ2-1, with D unresolved. The germline CDR1 and CDR2 sequences are SGHVS and FQNEAQ. Trimming removed 6 bases at V and 9 bases at J, with 21 bases between. The CDR3 is 15 residues long. CDR3 in DNA: TGTGCCAGCAGGCCCGATGGTGGCAGGTCCGGTGAGCAGTTCTTC. It yields the protein CASRPDGGRSGEQFF. Drawing the rest from reference TRBV7-8 and TRBJ2-1, the complete variable domain is GAGVSQSPRYKVAKRGQDVALRCDPISGHVSLFWYQQALGQGPEFLTYFQNEAQLDKSGLPSDRFFAERPEGSVSTLKIQRTQQEDSAVYLCASRPDGGRSGEQFFGPGTRLTVL.

The gene calls are TRBV28 and TRBJ1-6; 7 bases map to TRBD1. Trimming cost V 6 bases and J 10 bases; bases outside gene matches: 15. This CDR3 is built from 16 residues. The germline V gene has CDR1 MDHEN and CDR2 SYDVKM. CDR3 amino acids: CASSASSRGFGSPLHF. The CDR3 DNA sequence: TGTGCCAGCAGCGCATCGAGCAGGGGGTTTGGGTCACCCCTCCACTTT.

The chain combines TRBV24-1 with TRBJ2-1, with 11 bases aligning to TRBD2. CDR1 KGHDR and CDR2 SFDVKD come from the germline V gene. There are 18 residues in the CDR3. V dropped 4 bases and J dropped 2; count of bases not matched to a gene: 9. CDR3: CATSDPLQTSGTYNEQFF. The DNA of the CDR3 is TGTGCCACCAGTGACCCCCTTCAGACTAGCGGGACCTACAATGAGCAGTTCTTC.

The rearrangement links TRBV11-2 to TRBJ2-1, with D possibly being TRBD2 (5 bases). The germline CDR1 and CDR2 sequences are SGHAT and FQNNGV. Trimming removed 3 bases from V and 4 bases from J, with 16 bases in between. This CDR3 contains 16 residues. CDR3 bases: TGTGCCAGCAGCTTGACAATCCCCGGGGTATACAATGAGCAGTTCTTC. Residues: CASSLTIPGVYNEQFF.

Here the CDR3 reads CASSFQTSGSYNEQFF. The CDR3, as DNA: TGTGCCAGCAGCTTCCAGACTAGCGGGAGTTACAATGAGCAGTTCTTC. The J gene is TRBJ2-1, the V gene TRBV5-5, with 12 positions matching TRBD2. V lost 2 bases and J lost 4; bases outside the gene matches: 4. The germline V gene has CDR1 SGHKS and CDR2 YYEKEE (reference sequence). This CDR3 spans 16 amino acids. Combining the CDR3 with reference TRBV5-5 and TRBJ2-1 gives the whole variable domain DAGVTQSPTHLIKTRGQQVTLRCSPISGHKSVSWYQQVLGQGPQFIFQYYEKEERGRGNFPDRFSARQFPNYSSELNVNALLLGDSALYLCASSFQTSGSYNEQFFGPGTRLTVL.

The chain recombines TRBV7-2 with TRBJ2-1, with TRBD2 as a possible D gene (5 bases). The germline V gene has CDR1 SGHTA and CDR2 FQGNSA. Trimming cost V 3 bases and J 4 bases, with 13 bases left between them. The CDR3 length is 15 residues. The CDR3 DNA follows: TGTGCCAGCAGCTTGAGAGGGCTTACGTACAATGAGCAGTTCTTC. Translated, it gives CASSLRGLTYNEQFF.

J is TRBJ1-2 and V is TRBV4-3; D unresolved. The CDR3 consists of 14 residues. V was cut by 0 bases and J by 5 bases, with 10 bases left in between. From germline, CDR1 is LGHNA and CDR2 YSLEER. The CDR3 sequence: CASSQEASNYGYTF. The CDR3 DNA reads TGCGCCAGCAGCCAAGAGGCCTCCAATTATGGCTACACCTTC.

The chain combines TRBV7-2 with TRBJ2-1; TRBD2 matches 10 bases. J gave up 10 bases and V 5 bases, and 14 bases lay outside the gene matches. This CDR3 spans 16 amino acids. The germline CDR1 and CDR2 sequences are SGHTA and FQGNSA. The CDR3 region is CASSPFGSSGRGEQFF. The CDR3 DNA sequence: TGTGCCAGCAGCCCATTTGGGTCTAGCGGGAGAGGAGAGCAGTTCTTC.

This clone was detected only once. The chain couples TRBV30 to TRBJ1-2, with no clear D. In germline, CDR1 is GTSNPN, CDR2 SVGIG (reference sequence). The CDR3 covers 11 residues. Trimming pared 5 bases from V and 7 bases from J, leaving 11 bases between. The CDR3 nucleotides are TGTGCCTGGGCGGAGGTTGGTGGCTACACCTTC. Translated: CAWAEVGGYTF.

The chain has TRBV7-8 and TRBJ2-7; 9 bases align to TRBD2. Unmatched junction bases numbered 8, after V lost 0 bases and J lost 2 bases. The germline V gene encodes CDR1 SGHVS and CDR2 FQNEAQ. CDR3 length: 17 residues. CDR3 region: CASSLAGRPSGAYEQYF. The CDR3 DNA is TGTGCCAGCAGCTTAGCAGGTCGGCCTAGCGGGGCCTACGAGCAGTACTTC.